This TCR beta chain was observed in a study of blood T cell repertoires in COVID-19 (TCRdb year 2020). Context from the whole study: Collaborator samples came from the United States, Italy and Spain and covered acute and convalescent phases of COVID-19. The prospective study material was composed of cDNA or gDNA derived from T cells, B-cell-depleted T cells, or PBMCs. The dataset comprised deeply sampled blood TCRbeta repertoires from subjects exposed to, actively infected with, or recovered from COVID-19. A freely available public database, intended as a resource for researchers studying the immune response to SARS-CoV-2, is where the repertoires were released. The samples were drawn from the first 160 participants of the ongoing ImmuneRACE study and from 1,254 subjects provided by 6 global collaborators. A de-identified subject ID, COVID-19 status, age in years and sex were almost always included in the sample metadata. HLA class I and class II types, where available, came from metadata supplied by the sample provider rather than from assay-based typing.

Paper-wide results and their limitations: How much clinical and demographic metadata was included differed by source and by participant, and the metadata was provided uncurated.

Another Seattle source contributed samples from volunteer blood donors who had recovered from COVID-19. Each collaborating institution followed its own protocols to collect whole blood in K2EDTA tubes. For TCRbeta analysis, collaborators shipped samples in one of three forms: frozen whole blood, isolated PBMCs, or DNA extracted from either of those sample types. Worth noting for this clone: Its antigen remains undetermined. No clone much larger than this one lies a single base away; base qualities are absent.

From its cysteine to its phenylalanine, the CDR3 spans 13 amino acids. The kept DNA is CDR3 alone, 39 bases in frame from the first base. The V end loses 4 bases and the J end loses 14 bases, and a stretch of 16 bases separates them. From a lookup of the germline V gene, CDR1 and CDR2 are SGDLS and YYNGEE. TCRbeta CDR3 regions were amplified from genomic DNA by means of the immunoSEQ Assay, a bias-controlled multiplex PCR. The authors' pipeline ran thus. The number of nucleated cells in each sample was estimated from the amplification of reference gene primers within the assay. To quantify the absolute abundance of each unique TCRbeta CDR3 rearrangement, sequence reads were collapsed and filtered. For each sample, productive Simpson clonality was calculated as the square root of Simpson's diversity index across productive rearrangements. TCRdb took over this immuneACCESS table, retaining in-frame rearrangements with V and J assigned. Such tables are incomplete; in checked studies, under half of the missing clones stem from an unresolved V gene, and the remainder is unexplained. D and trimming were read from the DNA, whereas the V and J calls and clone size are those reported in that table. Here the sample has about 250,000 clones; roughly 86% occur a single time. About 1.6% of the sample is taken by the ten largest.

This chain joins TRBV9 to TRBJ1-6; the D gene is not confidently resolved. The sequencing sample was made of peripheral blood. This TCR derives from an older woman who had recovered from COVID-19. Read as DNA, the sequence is TGTGCCAGCAGCACTCCCGGGAAGGAATCCCTCCACTTT. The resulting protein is CASSTPGKESLHF.